This T cell receptor beta chain was obtained from a study of shared clonotypes between healthy human individuals. Naive CD8 cells comprised CD45RO-negative, CCR7-positively selected cells, excluding terminally differentiated effector memory CD45RA+ cells. Here immunoSEQ multiplex PCR was the method, and the copy in TCRdb shows in-frame clones only, minus some. The sample shows 500,000 to 700,000 clones, about 95% of them seen only once. The CDR3 is made up of 14 amino acids. Per the germline V gene, CDR1 is SGHAT and CDR2 is FQDESV (reference sequence). The germline V and J ends were trimmed by 5 bases and 1 base, with 12 bases remaining between them.

The TCR sequence derives from a woman aged 25 to 45 in good health. The material sequenced was naive CD8+ T cells sorted from blood. V gene TRBV11-1 combines with J gene TRBJ2-7; D possibly uses TRBD1 or TRBD2 (5 bases each). The CDR3 protein is CASSPRDQSYEQYF. The CDR3 region has the DNA TGTGCCAGCAGCCCCCGGGACCAGTCCTACGAGCAGTACTTC.